This is a list of T cell receptor beta chains from one sample in a study of yellow fever vaccine responses in identical twins. From the RT-PCR reads, TCRdb called clonotypes with MiXCR, one entry per CDR3 protein. The sample has 9,000 to 13,000 distinct CDR3 sequences; approximately 82% are singletons. Material: T cells from blood (PBMCs), unsorted or a sorted subset (not recorded which), obtained before or after yellow fever vaccination (not recorded which). Every receptor here comes from a woman aged 18 to 35 who received the yellow fever vaccine. Both conserved end residues are part of each CDR3. The order of the fields is clone size, J gene, V gene, D gene, CDR3 DNA, CDR3 protein. A D gene is named only where the DNA matches it firmly. Clone size, where shown, is once, few, many, or a class for clones that have expanded.

few TRBJ2-3 TRBV6-4 NA TGTGCCAGCAGTGATGTAGGGGACACAGATACGCAGTATTTT CASSDVGDTDTQYF
few TRBJ1-2 TRBV7-2 NA TGTGCCAGCAGCAAATTGGACACGAGCTATGGCTACACCTTC CASSKLDTSYGYTF
NA TRBJ2-6 TRBV5-5 NA TGTGCCAGCAGCCGACAGGACCCGAGGCCCTCTGGGGCCAACGTCCTGACTTTC CASSRQDPRPSGANVLTF
NA TRBJ2-4 TRBV20-1 TRBD2 TGCAGCGGGGGGGCCAGTTACATTCAGTACTTC CSGGASYIQYF
NA TRBJ2-1 TRBV2 NA TGTGCCAGCAGTTACCAAGTGGAGCAGTTCTTC CASSYQVEQFF
NA TRBJ2-1 TRBV20-1 TRBD1 TGCAGTGCTAGGGGCCCCCCACAGGGGCCCTCCTACAATGAGCAGTTCTTC CSARGPPQGPSYNEQFF
NA TRBJ1-6 TRBV20-1 NA TGCAGTGCTAGCCCGACAGGAGTTAATTCACCCCTCCACTTT CSASPTGVNSPLHF
NA TRBJ2-3 TRBV29-1 TRBD1 TGCAGCGTATTCGACAGGGGGGCTATCGCGACGCAGTATTTT CSVFDRGAIATQYF
NA TRBJ2-1 TRBV11-2 NA TGTGCCAGCAGCCTACAGCCGACTGTAACCTACAATGAGCAGTTCTTC CASSLQPTVTYNEQFF
few TRBJ1-1 TRBV6-1 NA TGTGCCAGCATTCCTAAAGGGGGTAGGGCCCCCACTGAAGCTTTCTTT CASIPKGGRAPTEAFF
NA TRBJ1-5 TRBV18 TRBD1 TGTGCCAGCTCACTGGGACAGATCCCCAATCAGCCCCAGCATTTT CASSLGQIPNQPQHF
NA TRBJ1-3 TRBV2 NA TGTGCCAGCAGTGAAATAAACACCATATATTTT CASSEINTIYF
NA TRBJ1-2 TRBV14 NA TGTGCCAGCAGCCAAGATACCGGGAGAGACTATGGCTACACCTTC CASSQDTGRDYGYTF
few TRBJ2-2 TRBV7-9 NA TGTGCCAGCAGCCCCGGCGGGGAGCTGTTTTTT CASSPGGELFF
NA TRBJ2-1 TRBV13 NA TGTGCCACACTGACCAGGGGTGAGCAGTTCTTC CATLTRGEQFF
NA TRBJ1-2 TRBV20-1 NA TGCAGTGCTAGAGATGGCAGGGCTAACTATGGCTACACCTTC CSARDGRANYGYTF
NA TRBJ2-5 TRBV28 TRBD2 TGTGCCAGCAGTTTAGCTAGCGGGGAGACCCAGTACTTC CASSLASGETQYF
NA TRBJ2-4 TRBV25-1 TRBD2 TGTGCCAGCAGTGAATATCGCGGGAGCCGGAACATTCAGTACTTC CASSEYRGSRNIQYF
NA TRBJ1-1 TRBV18 NA TGTGCCAGCTCACCGCCAGGGAACACTGAAGCTTTCTTT CASSPPGNTEAFF
NA TRBJ2-1 TRBV3-1 NA TGTGCCAGCAGCCTGTGGAGTTCCGAGGACAATGAGCAGTTCTTC CASSLWSSEDNEQFF
NA TRBJ2-5 TRBV5-4 NA TGTGCCAGCAGCTTGTTAGCTGGGGAGACCCAGTACTTC CASSLLAGETQYF
NA TRBJ1-6 TRBV6-1 NA TGTGCCAGCAGTCGACGACCCTCCACAGCGTTCTATAATTCACCCCTCCACTTT CASSRRPSTAFYNSPLHF
few TRBJ1-1 TRBV7-9 NA TGTGCCAGCAGCTTAGTATCGATAGAAGCTTTCTTT CASSLVSIEAFF
NA TRBJ2-3 TRBV2 TRBD2 TGTGCCAGCAGTGAAGGTGCGGGGGGTGATACTAGCACAGATACGCAGTATTTT CASSEGAGGDTSTDTQYF
NA TRBJ2-2 TRBV5-4 NA TGTGCCAGCAGCTTAAGGACGGGGTTCGGGATCGGGGAGCTGTTTTTT CASSLRTGFGIGELFF
NA TRBJ2-6 TRBV2 NA TGTGCCAGCAGTGTTTCTGGGGCCAACGTCCTGACTTTC CASSVSGANVLTF
once TRBJ2-1 TRBV29-1 NA TGCAGCGTCGCACGAGACCCCTTTACCTACAATGAGCAGTTCTTC CSVARDPFTYNEQFF
once TRBJ2-1 TRBV6-6 TRBD1 TGTGCCAGCAGTCGAACCGGGACAGGGTTCAATGAGCAGTTCTTC CASSRTGTGFNEQFF
NA TRBJ2-1 TRBV2 NA TGTGCCAGCAGTGAATGGGTGAATGAGCAGTTCTTC CASSEWVNEQFF
NA TRBJ2-7 TRBV11-2 TRBD2 TGTGCCAGCAGCTTAATGGGGACTAGTTCGAAAGAGCAGTACTTC CASSLMGTSSKEQYF
few TRBJ2-7 TRBV2 TRBD1 TGTGCCAGCAAGGAGACAGGGGGCTACGAGCAGTACTTC CASKETGGYEQYF
NA TRBJ2-7 TRBV6-1 NA TGTGCCAGCAGCCCGGGACTCTACGAGCAGTACTTC CASSPGLYEQYF
few TRBJ2-1 TRBV11-1 TRBD2 TGTGCCAGCAGCTTAGCTGGACTAGCGGGAGGGAACGAGCAGTTCTTC CASSLAGLAGGNEQFF
NA TRBJ2-7 TRBV11-2 TRBD1 TGTGCCAGCAGCTTAGTGGACAGGGGATTTGTTGGCGAGCAGTACTTC CASSLVDRGFVGEQYF
NA TRBJ1-5 TRBV12-3/TRBV12-4 NA TGTGCCAGCAGCCTTTGGGTCGGGAATCAGCCCCAGCATTTT CASSLWVGNQPQHF
NA TRBJ1-4 TRBV28 TRBD1 TGTGCCAGCAGTTTTCTCGGGACAGATAATGAAAAACTGTTTTTT CASSFLGTDNEKLFF
NA TRBJ1-1 TRBV6-2/TRBV6-3 NA TGTGCCAGCAGTTACTCTGAGTGGAGCACTGAAGCTTTCTTT CASSYSEWSTEAFF
NA TRBJ2-5 TRBV20-1 NA TGCAGTGCTAGAGTTCAGGACCAAGAGACCCAGTACTTC CSARVQDQETQYF
NA TRBJ2-7 TRBV10-3 TRBD2 TGTGCCATCAGTGGGGGCCCTGGACTAGCGGGCGCTAACGACGAGCAGTACTTC CAISGGPGLAGANDEQYF
once TRBJ2-7 TRBV7-3 NA TGTGCCAGCAGCTTAGGGGACAACTACGAGCAGTACTTC CASSLGDNYEQYF
few TRBJ1-6 TRBV5-1 TRBD1 TGCGCCAGCAGCTTGCAACCACAGGGGGCAGATTCACCCCTCCACTTT CASSLQPQGADSPLHF
NA TRBJ1-4 TRBV28 NA TGTGCCAGCAGTCGGGCCACTGGAGGGGAAAAACTGTTTTTT CASSRATGGEKLFF
NA TRBJ2-1 TRBV5-5 TRBD2 TGTGCCAGCAGCAGTGAACTAGCGGGGGGGTTCAATGAGCAGTTCTTC CASSSELAGGFNEQFF
NA TRBJ1-3 TRBV20-1 NA TGCAGTGCTAGAGATCAGGGAGCTGGAAACACCATATATTTT CSARDQGAGNTIYF